A selection of T cell receptor beta chains follows, all from one sample in a study of blood T cell repertoires in COVID-19. Clones were sequenced by immunoSEQ multiplex PCR, and TCRdb holds only the in-frame ones, with some missing. Of about 190,000 clones in the sample, about nine tenths were seen once. The sample consisted of peripheral blood. All receptors derive from a man between 40 and 49 years old with acute or convalescent COVID-19. Both conserved end residues are part of each CDR3. Each record gives: clone size, J gene, V gene, D gene, CDR3 protein, CDR3 DNA. A D gene is named only where the DNA matches it firmly. The listing skips clone size in some rows; elsewhere it reads once, few, many or a size class.

clone size: .; J gene: TRBJ1-2; V gene: TRBV24-1; D gene: TRBD1; CDR3 protein: CATSDSGRGRSNYGYTF; CDR3 DNA: TGTGCCACCAGTGATTCGGGCAGGGGGCGATCAAACTATGGCTACACCTTC
clone size: .; J gene: TRBJ2-7; V gene: TRBV30; D gene: .; CDR3 protein: CAWSVGTGSYEQYF; CDR3 DNA: TGTGCCTGGAGTGTCGGCACAGGATCCTACGAGCAGTACTTC
clone size: .; J gene: TRBJ1-4; V gene: TRBV25-1; D gene: TRBD1; CDR3 protein: CASSATGPAEKLFF; CDR3 DNA: TGTGCCAGCAGTGCGACAGGGCCGGCCGAAAAACTGTTTTTT
clone size: .; J gene: TRBJ1-3; V gene: TRBV7-2; D gene: TRBD1; CDR3 protein: CASSWDSSGNTIYF; CDR3 DNA: TGTGCCAGCAGCTGGGACAGCTCTGGAAACACCATATATTTT
clone size: .; J gene: TRBJ1-2; V gene: TRBV20-1; D gene: .; CDR3 protein: CSARSSYGYTF; CDR3 DNA: TGCAGTGCTAGATCCAGCTATGGCTACACCTTC
clone size: .; J gene: TRBJ2-7; V gene: TRBV2; D gene: TRBD1; CDR3 protein: CASSRQGAYEQYF; CDR3 DNA: TGTGCCAGCAGTAGACAGGGAGCCTACGAGCAGTACTTC
clone size: once; J gene: TRBJ2-3; V gene: TRBV6-5; D gene: TRBD2; CDR3 protein: CASTDPASGARQYF; CDR3 DNA: TGTGCCAGCACCGACCCCGCTAGCGGGGCCAGGCAGTATTTT
clone size: .; J gene: TRBJ1-1; V gene: TRBV6-7; D gene: .; CDR3 protein: CASIHYSEAFF; CDR3 DNA: TGTGCCAGCATTCATTACTCTGAAGCTTTCTTT
clone size: once; J gene: TRBJ2-3; V gene: TRBV7-7; D gene: TRBD2; CDR3 protein: CASSPLAGATDTQYF; CDR3 DNA: TGTGCCAGCAGCCCCCTAGCGGGGGCCACAGATACGCAGTATTTT
clone size: .; J gene: TRBJ1-5; V gene: TRBV6-6; D gene: .; CDR3 protein: CASKDYGGSNQPQHF; CDR3 DNA: TGTGCCAGCAAGGATTACGGGGGGAGCAATCAGCCCCAGCATTTT
clone size: .; J gene: TRBJ2-3; V gene: TRBV29-1; D gene: .; CDR3 protein: CSGPPGLSTDTQYF; CDR3 DNA: TGCAGCGGACCTCCGGGACTTAGCACAGATACGCAGTATTTT
clone size: few; J gene: TRBJ1-2; V gene: TRBV11-1; D gene: .; CDR3 protein: CASSAGVLYGYTF; CDR3 DNA: TGTGCCAGCAGCGCCGGAGTGCTGTATGGCTACACCTTC
clone size: .; J gene: TRBJ2-7; V gene: TRBV5-1; D gene: TRBD1; CDR3 protein: CASSLGGQGDYEQYF; CDR3 DNA: TGCGCCAGCAGCTTGGGCGGACAGGGGGACTACGAGCAGTACTTC
clone size: once; J gene: TRBJ1-5; V gene: TRBV28; D gene: .; CDR3 protein: CASSLGGYTQPQHF; CDR3 DNA: TGTGCCAGCAGTTTGGGAGGTTATACTCAGCCCCAGCATTTT
clone size: .; J gene: TRBJ1-2; V gene: TRBV28; D gene: TRBD1; CDR3 protein: CASSLGDRDRLYYGYTF; CDR3 DNA: TGTGCCAGCAGTTTGGGGGACAGAGACCGGCTATACTATGGCTACACCTTC
clone size: once; J gene: TRBJ1-2; V gene: TRBV12-3/TRBV12-4; D gene: .; CDR3 protein: CASSLQEQYGYTF; CDR3 DNA: TGTGCCAGCAGCTTACAGGAACAATATGGCTACACCTTC
clone size: once; J gene: TRBJ2-7; V gene: TRBV4-1; D gene: TRBD1; CDR3 protein: CASSQVSGTGASYEQYF; CDR3 DNA: TGCGCCAGCAGCCAAGTCTCAGGGACAGGGGCTTCCTACGAGCAGTACTTC
clone size: .; J gene: TRBJ2-1; V gene: TRBV24-1; D gene: .; CDR3 protein: CATRGGDRNNEQFF; CDR3 DNA: TGTGCCACCAGAGGGGGGGACCGGAACAATGAGCAGTTCTTC
clone size: .; J gene: TRBJ2-1; V gene: TRBV20-1; D gene: TRBD2; CDR3 protein: CSASLAGANEQFF; CDR3 DNA: TGCAGTGCTAGTCTAGCGGGGGCCAATGAGCAGTTCTTC
clone size: .; J gene: TRBJ2-7; V gene: TRBV30; D gene: .; CDR3 protein: CAWSAGQREQYF; CDR3 DNA: TGTGCCTGGAGCGCGGGCCAGCGCGAGCAGTACTTC
clone size: .; J gene: TRBJ1-4; V gene: TRBV11-3; D gene: .; CDR3 protein: CASSAGSGEKLFF; CDR3 DNA: TGTGCCAGCAGCGCAGGGTCGGGTGAAAAACTGTTTTTT
clone size: .; J gene: TRBJ2-7; V gene: TRBV11-3; D gene: .; CDR3 protein: CASSLGGRGYEQYF; CDR3 DNA: TGTGCCAGCAGCTTAGGGGGTAGGGGCTACGAGCAGTACTTC
clone size: .; J gene: TRBJ1-2; V gene: TRBV7-2; D gene: TRBD1; CDR3 protein: CASSLATGGGGYTF; CDR3 DNA: TGTGCCAGCAGCTTAGCTACAGGGGGGGGCGGCTACACCTTC
clone size: .; J gene: TRBJ1-2; V gene: TRBV5-1; D gene: TRBD1; CDR3 protein: CASSFGGGGNYGYTF; CDR3 DNA: TGCGCCAGCAGCTTCGGAGGGGGCGGTAACTATGGCTACACCTTC
clone size: .; J gene: TRBJ1-2; V gene: TRBV2; D gene: TRBD1; CDR3 protein: CASRPGQNYGYTF; CDR3 DNA: TGTGCCAGCAGACCGGGACAGAACTATGGCTACACCTTC
clone size: once; J gene: TRBJ2-7; V gene: TRBV10-3; D gene: .; CDR3 protein: CAISESSLMTYEQYF; CDR3 DNA: TGTGCCATCAGTGAGTCGAGTCTGATGACCTACGAGCAGTACTTC
clone size: once; J gene: TRBJ1-2; V gene: TRBV6-5; D gene: TRBD1; CDR3 protein: CASSNRQGADYGYTF; CDR3 DNA: TGTGCCAGCAGTAACAGACAGGGGGCTGACTATGGCTACACCTTC
clone size: .; J gene: TRBJ2-7; V gene: TRBV6-5; D gene: .; CDR3 protein: CASSTRQTYEQYF; CDR3 DNA: TGTGCCAGCAGCACCCGACAGACCTACGAGCAGTACTTC
clone size: .; J gene: TRBJ2-5; V gene: TRBV27; D gene: TRBD2; CDR3 protein: CASGGVRETQYF; CDR3 DNA: TGTGCCAGCGGGGGGGTGAGGGAGACCCAGTACTTC
clone size: .; J gene: TRBJ1-2; V gene: TRBV3-1/TRBV3-2; D gene: TRBD1; CDR3 protein: CASSLPGQGYGYTF; CDR3 DNA: TGTGCCAGCAGCCTGCCGGGACAGGGCTATGGCTACACCTTC
clone size: .; J gene: TRBJ2-1; V gene: TRBV6-4; D gene: TRBD1; CDR3 protein: CASSDFRGLNNEQFF; CDR3 DNA: TGTGCCAGCAGTGACTTCAGGGGGTTGAACAATGAGCAGTTCTTC
clone size: .; J gene: TRBJ1-5; V gene: TRBV28; D gene: .; CDR3 protein: CASSLVQGLNQPQHF; CDR3 DNA: TGTGCCAGCAGTTTGGTTCAGGGACTCAATCAGCCCCAGCATTTT